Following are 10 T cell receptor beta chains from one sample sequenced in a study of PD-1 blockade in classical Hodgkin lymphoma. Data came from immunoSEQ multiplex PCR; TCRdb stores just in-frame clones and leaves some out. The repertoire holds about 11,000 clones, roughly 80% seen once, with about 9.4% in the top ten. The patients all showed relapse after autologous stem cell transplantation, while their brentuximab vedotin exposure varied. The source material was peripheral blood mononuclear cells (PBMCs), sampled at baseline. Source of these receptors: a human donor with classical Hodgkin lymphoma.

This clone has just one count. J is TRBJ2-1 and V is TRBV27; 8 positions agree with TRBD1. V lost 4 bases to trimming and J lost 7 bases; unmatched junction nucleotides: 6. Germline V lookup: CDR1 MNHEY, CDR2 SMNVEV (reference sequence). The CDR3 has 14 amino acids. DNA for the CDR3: TGTGCCAGCAGTTCACGGACAGGGCGGAATGAGCAGTTCTTC. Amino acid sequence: CASSSRTGRNEQFF.

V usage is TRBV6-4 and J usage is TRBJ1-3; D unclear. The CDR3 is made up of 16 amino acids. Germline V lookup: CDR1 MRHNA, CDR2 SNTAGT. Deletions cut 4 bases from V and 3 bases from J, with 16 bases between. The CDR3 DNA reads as TGTGCCAGCAGTGTTGCGTCGGAAGGTAGTGGAAACACCATATATTTT. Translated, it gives CASSVASEGSGNTIYF.

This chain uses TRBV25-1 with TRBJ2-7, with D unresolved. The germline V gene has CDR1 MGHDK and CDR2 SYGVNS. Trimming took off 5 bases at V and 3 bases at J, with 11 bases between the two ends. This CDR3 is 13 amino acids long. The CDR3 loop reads CASSRAGLYEQYF. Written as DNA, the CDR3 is TGTGCCAGCAGTCGAGCAGGCCTCTACGAGCAGTACTTC.

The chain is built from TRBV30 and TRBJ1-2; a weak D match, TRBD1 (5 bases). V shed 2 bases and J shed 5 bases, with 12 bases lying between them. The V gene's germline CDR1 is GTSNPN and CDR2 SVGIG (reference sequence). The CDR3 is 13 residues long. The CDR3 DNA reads TGTGCCTGGAGTCGGGACCGACCTTATGGCTACACCTTC. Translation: CAWSRDRPYGYTF.

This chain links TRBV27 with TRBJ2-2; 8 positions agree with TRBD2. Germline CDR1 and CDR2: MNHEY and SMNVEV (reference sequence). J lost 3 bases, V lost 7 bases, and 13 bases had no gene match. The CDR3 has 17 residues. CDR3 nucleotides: TGTGCCAGCAAAAGAGACCCGGGACTAGTCGACACCGGGGAGCTGTTTTTT. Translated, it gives CASKRDPGLVDTGELFF.

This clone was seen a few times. CDR3 protein: CAAGSYNEQFF. The CDR3 DNA sequence: TGTGCCGCGGGTTCCTACAATGAGCAGTTCTTC. The rearrangement joins TRBV19 to TRBJ2-1; TRBD2 might be the D (5 bases). Trimming removed 11 bases at V and 1 base at J, with 6 bases between. The CDR3 contains 11 residues. Germline V gives CDR1 LNHDA, CDR2 SQIVND (reference sequence). Based on the CDR3 plus reference TRBV19 and TRBJ2-1, the full variable domain is DGGITQSPKYLFRKEGQNVTLSCEQNLNHDAMYWYRQDPGQGLRLIYYSQIVNDFQKGDIAEGYSVSREKKESFPLTVTSAQKNPTAFYLCAAGSYNEQFFGPGTRLTVL.

The CDR3 protein is CASSGPTGNIQYF. CDR3 nucleotides: TGTGCCAGCAGTGGTCCCACGGGGAACATTCAGTACTTC. This chain connects TRBV6-6 to TRBJ2-4; weak D call: TRBD2 (5 bases). CDR3 size: 13 residues. Germline CDR1 reads MNHNY; CDR2 reads SVGAGI (reference sequence). V lost 5 bases and J 7 bases, leaving 12 bases between the germline ends.

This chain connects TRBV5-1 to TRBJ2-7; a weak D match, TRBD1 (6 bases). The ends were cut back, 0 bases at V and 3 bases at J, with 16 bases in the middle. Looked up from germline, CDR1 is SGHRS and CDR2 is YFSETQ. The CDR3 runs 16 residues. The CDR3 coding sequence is TGCGCCAGCAGCTTGGGGCCAGGGGCGAGGATCTACGAGCAGTACTTC. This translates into CASSLGPGARIYEQYF.

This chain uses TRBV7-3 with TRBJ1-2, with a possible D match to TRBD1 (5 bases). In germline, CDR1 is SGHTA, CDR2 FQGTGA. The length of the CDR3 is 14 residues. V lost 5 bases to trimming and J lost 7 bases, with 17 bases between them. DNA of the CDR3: TGTGCCAGCAGCGAGTTGGTAGGGGTTGGTGGCTACACCTTC. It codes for CASSELVGVGGYTF.

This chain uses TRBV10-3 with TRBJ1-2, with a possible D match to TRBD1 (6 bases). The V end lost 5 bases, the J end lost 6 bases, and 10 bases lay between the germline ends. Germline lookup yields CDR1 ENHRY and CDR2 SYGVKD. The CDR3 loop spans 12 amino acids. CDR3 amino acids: CAISLRGDGYTF. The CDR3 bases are TGTGCCATCAGTCTAAGGGGGGATGGCTACACCTTC.